A selection of T cell receptor beta chains follows, all from one sample in a study of blood T cell repertoires in COVID-19. TCRdb keeps only in-frame clones here, not all; method: immunoSEQ multiplex PCR. Of some 320,000 clones listed, 80% to 90% are singletons. The sample consisted of PBMCs or T cells enriched from blood (not recorded which). The receptors originated from a woman aged 30 to 39 who had recovered from COVID-19. Each CDR3 is given with its conserved first and last residue. A D gene is named only where the DNA matches it firmly. Rows may omit the clone size; those that give it use once, few, many or a size class.

TRBJ2-5 NA TRBV11-1 NA 12 CASKMRQETQYF TGTGCCAGCAAAATGCGACAAGAGACCCAGTACTTC
TRBJ2-2 NA TRBV4-1 NA 12 CASSQHQGELFF TGCGCCAGCAGCCAGCACCAGGGGGAGCTGTTTTTT
TRBJ1-1 TRBD1 TRBV5-3 NA 16 CARSLWTGAGNTEAFF TGTGCCAGAAGCCTTTGGACAGGGGCAGGTAACACTGAAGCTTTCTTT
TRBJ1-5 TRBD1 TRBV7-9 NA 16 CASSTSGQGWNQPQHF TGTGCCAGCAGCACCTCGGGACAGGGGTGGAATCAGCCCCAGCATTTT
TRBJ2-5 TRBD1 TRBV12-5 NA 15 CASGWRGTGKETQYF TGTGCTAGTGGTTGGCGGGGGACAGGGAAAGAGACCCAGTACTTC
TRBJ1-4 NA TRBV19 NA 13 CASSSNRNEKLFF TGTGCCAGTAGTTCTAATCGTAATGAAAAACTGTTTTTT
TRBJ1-2 NA TRBV6-2/TRBV6-3 NA 16 CASSAARGAGVFGYTF TGTGCCAGCAGTGCCGCAAGAGGGGCAGGGGTGTTTGGCTACACCTTC
TRBJ2-7 NA TRBV28 NA 12 CASSFPRYEQYF TGTGCCAGCAGTTTCCCTAGATACGAGCAGTACTTC
TRBJ2-1 NA TRBV28 NA 13 CASSLGQYNEQFF TGTGCCAGCAGTTTAGGGCAGTACAATGAGCAGTTCTTC
TRBJ2-1 NA TRBV5-5 NA 13 CASSLWGDNEQFF TGTGCCAGCAGCTTGTGGGGGGACAATGAGCAGTTCTTC
TRBJ2-7 NA TRBV5-5 NA 14 CASSFLALANEQYF TGTGCCAGCAGCTTCCTGGCGCTAGCGAACGAGCAGTACTTC
TRBJ1-4 TRBD1 TRBV19 NA 15 CASSVTGGTNEKLFF TGTGCCAGTAGTGTGACAGGGGGCACTAATGAAAAACTGTTTTTT
TRBJ1-1 TRBD1 TRBV9 NA 14 CASSGQGMDTEAFF TGTGCCAGCAGCGGACAGGGAATGGACACTGAAGCTTTCTTT
TRBJ2-7 NA TRBV5-4 NA 12 CASSLRGYEQYF TGTGCCAGCAGCTTGAGGGGGTACGAGCAGTACTTC
TRBJ1-2 NA TRBV3-1/TRBV3-2 NA 14 CASSQQPGAYGYTF TGTGCCAGCAGCCAACAGCCAGGGGCCTATGGCTACACCTTC
TRBJ1-4 NA TRBV27 NA 15 CASSLIRGGTEKLFF TGTGCCAGCAGTTTAATAAGGGGAGGTACTGAAAAACTGTTTTTT
TRBJ1-6 NA TRBV25-1 few 15 CATRGGSSYNSPLHF TGTGCCACCCGGGGAGGTAGCTCCTATAATTCACCCCTCCACTTT
TRBJ1-5 TRBD1 TRBV19 few 15 CASSGDRGWNQPQHF TGTGCCAGTAGTGGGGACAGGGGTTGGAATCAGCCCCAGCATTTT